These T cell receptor beta chains were read from a single sample in a study of cytomegalovirus exposure and HLA in healthy donors. Some clones are missing from TCRdb's copy, which holds only in-frame ones; the method was immunoSEQ multiplex PCR. Among some 140,000 clones, 80% were seen once, and the ten largest hold 9.5% to 15%. The specimen sequenced was PBMCs. These receptors all stem from a man in his thirties or forties in good health and CMV-seropositive. Each CDR3 is given with its conserved first and last residue. The order of the fields is clone size, V gene, CDR3 protein. Only part of the rows carry a size: once, few, many, or a class if the clone is expanded.

-	TRBV2	CASSERRDRGTERSGANVLTF
-	TRBV28	CASSFTTGKYNNQPQHF
-	TRBV5-1	CASSSGEGAVGEKLFF
-	TRBV30	CACLAGYNEQFF
-	TRBV5-4	CASSPGQGATEAFF
-	TRBV30	CAWSVGDGYTF
-	TRBV7-8	CASSSTGLDYGYTF
once	TRBV18	CASSPGLAGLTLFF
-	TRBV28	CASSSGPRGDEQFF
-	TRBV9	CASSVARGTNEKLFF
-	TRBV5-1	CASSVTGTGMNIQYF
-	TRBV5-1	CASRGTSGASTDTQYF
-	TRBV29-1	CSVDSGGAGEAFF
-	TRBV29-1	CSVTAEPGDTGELFF
-	TRBV6-5	CASSYSPRTGNQPQHF
-	TRBV7-2	CASSWDNSYYEQYF
-	TRBV5-1	CASSKLMDRSNTDTQYF
-	TRBV2	CANRAGVNYGYTF
-	TRBV5-1	CASSLMRQGAYNEQFF
once	TRBV15	CATSRDRRVGVTDTQYF
-	TRBV7-6	CASNLLTSGVSTDTQYF
-	TRBV29-1	CSANTGGSNYGYTF
-	TRBV11-3	CASSLGGQALGDTQYF
-	TRBV29-1	CSVSGTSGYYNEQFF
-	TRBV28	CASSRVSNQPQHF
few	TRBV4-1	CASARGAGENNEQFF
-	TRBV10-1	CASTGHQETQYF
few	TRBV6-6	CASDGQGEGTEAFF
-	TRBV27	CASSRDKPTNEKLFF
-	TRBV7-9	CASSSTSENEQFF
-	TRBV28	CASEGAGGGYEQYF
-	TRBV12-5	CASGIGLAGVADTQYF
-	TRBV6-1	CASSENSGSFADTQYF
-	TRBV7-2	CASSSFLEDTQYF
-	TRBV11-1	CASSLSGGNYGYTF
-	TRBV7-9	CSSSPPLTSGRLAGELFF
-	TRBV7-9	CASSLTTGSPLHF
-	TRBV28	CASSPPPREQYF
-	TRBV19	CASSTGGGYTF
-	TRBV20-1	CSASAARVQYF
-	TRBV6-5	CASRQSPFYGYTF
-	TRBV9	CASSLWDSSTYEQYF